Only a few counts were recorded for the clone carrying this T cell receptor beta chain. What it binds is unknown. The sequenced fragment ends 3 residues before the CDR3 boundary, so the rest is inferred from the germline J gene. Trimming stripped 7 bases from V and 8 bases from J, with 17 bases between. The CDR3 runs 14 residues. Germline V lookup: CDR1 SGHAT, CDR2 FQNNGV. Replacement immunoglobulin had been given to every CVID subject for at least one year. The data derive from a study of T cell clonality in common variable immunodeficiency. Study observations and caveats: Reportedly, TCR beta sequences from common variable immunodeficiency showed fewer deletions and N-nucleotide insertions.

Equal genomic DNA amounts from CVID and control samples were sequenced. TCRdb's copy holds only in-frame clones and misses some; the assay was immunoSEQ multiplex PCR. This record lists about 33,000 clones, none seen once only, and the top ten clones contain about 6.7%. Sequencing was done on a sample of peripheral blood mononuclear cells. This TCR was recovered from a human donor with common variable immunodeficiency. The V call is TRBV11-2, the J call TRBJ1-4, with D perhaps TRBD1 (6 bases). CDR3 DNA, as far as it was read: TGTGCCAGCAACACACAGGGAGGGAGGGAAAAA. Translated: CASNTQGGREK. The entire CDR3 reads CASNTQGGREKLFF.